This T cell receptor beta chain was recorded in a study of immune evolution from preneoplasia to lung adenocarcinoma. In its sample, this clone was seen once. The CDR3 has 14 residues. The trim removed 6 bases at V and 3 bases at J, leaving 4 bases unmatched. Germline CDR1 and CDR2: SGHRS and YFSETQ. Only in-frame clones appear in the TCRdb table, and some are missing; sequencing was by immunoSEQ multiplex PCR. The profile shows some 37,000 clones, roughly 68% of them singletons. This TCR derives from a person in their sixties or seventies with lung adenocarcinoma. V is TRBV5-1 and J is TRBJ2-1; 9 positions agree with TRBD2. The sample taken for sequencing was FFPE invasive lung adenocarcinoma tissue. CDR3 bases: TGCGCCAGCACCGAGACTAGCGGCTACAATGAGCAGTTCTTC. Protein product: CASTETSGYNEQFF.